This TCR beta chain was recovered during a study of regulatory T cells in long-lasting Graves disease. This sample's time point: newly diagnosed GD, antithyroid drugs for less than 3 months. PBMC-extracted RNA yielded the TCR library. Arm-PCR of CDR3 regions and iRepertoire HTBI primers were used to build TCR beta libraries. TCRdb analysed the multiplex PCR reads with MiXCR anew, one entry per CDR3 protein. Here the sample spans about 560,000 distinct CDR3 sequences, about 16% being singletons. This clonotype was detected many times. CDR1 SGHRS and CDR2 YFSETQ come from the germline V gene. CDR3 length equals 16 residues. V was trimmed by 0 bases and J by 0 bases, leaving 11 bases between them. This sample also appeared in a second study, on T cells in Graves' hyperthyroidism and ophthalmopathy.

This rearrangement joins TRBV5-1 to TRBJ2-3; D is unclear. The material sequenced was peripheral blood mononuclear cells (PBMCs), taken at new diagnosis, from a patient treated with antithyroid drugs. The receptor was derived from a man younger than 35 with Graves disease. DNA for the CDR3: TGCGCCAGCAGCTTGGACGGTGTACTTAGCACAGATACGCAGTATTTT. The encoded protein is CASSLDGVLSTDTQYF. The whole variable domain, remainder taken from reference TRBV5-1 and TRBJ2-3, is KAGVTQTPRYLIKTRGQQVTLSCSPISGHRSVSWYQQTPGQGLQFLFEYFSETQRNKGNFPGRFSGRQFSNSRSEMNVSTLELGDSALYLCASSLDGVLSTDTQYFGPGTRLTVL.